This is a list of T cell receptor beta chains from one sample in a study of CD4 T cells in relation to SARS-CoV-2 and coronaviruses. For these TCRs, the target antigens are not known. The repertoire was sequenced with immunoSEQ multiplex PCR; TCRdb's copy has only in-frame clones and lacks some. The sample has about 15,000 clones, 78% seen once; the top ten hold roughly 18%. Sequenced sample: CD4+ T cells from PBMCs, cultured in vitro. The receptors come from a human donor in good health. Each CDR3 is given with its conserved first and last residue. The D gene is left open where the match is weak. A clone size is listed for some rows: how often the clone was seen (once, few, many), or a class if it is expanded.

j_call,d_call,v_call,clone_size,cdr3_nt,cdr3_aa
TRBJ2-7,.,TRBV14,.,TGTGCCAGCAGCCCAGGAGGGATTTCATCCTACGAGCAGTACTTC,CASSPGGISSYEQYF
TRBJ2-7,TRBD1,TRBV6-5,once,TGTGCCAGAGGTGGGGGGGACAGGGGGCTCAACGAGCAGTACTTC,CARGGGDRGLNEQYF
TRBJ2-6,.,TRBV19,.,TGTGCCAGTTATCCCGGATCTGGGGCCAACGTCCTGACTTTC,CASYPGSGANVLTF
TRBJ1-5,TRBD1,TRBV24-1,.,TGTGCCACCAGTGGGGGGACAGGGACCTATGGCAATCAGCCCCAGCATTTT,CATSGGTGTYGNQPQHF
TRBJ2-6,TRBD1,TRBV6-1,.,TGTGCCAGCAGTGGCACAGGGGGCTCTGGGGCCAACGTCCTGACTTTC,CASSGTGGSGANVLTF
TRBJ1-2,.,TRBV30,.,TGTGCCTGGAGCGGGGGAGACTATGGCTACACCTTC,CAWSGGDYGYTF
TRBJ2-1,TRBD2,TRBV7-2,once,TGTGCCAGCAGCCTGCATCTGACTAGCGTAGGGAACAATGAGCAGTTCTTC,CASSLHLTSVGNNEQFF
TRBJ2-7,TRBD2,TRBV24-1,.,TGTGCCACCAGCCCCGGGACTAGCGGGTACGAGCAGTACTTC,CATSPGTSGYEQYF
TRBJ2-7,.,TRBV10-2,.,TGCGCCAGCAGTGACACAGGAGGCGAGCAGTACTTC,CASSDTGGEQYF
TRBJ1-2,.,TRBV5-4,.,TGTGCCAGCAGCCCCGGGACACCGAATAACTATGGCTACACCTTC,CASSPGTPNNYGYTF
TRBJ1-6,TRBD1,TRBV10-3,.,TGTGCCATCAGTGAAGTAGGGGGCAGGAGTTCACCCCTCCACTTT,CAISEVGGRSSPLHF